The clone carrying this T cell receptor beta chain appeared a single time. Its specificity is unknown. Timing groups of about 4 and about 12 weeks for second doses were pooled. This sample was taken from a study of T cell responses to AZD1222 COVID-19 vaccine. Sequencing used immunoSEQ multiplex PCR; TCRdb keeps in-frame clones, though not all of them. The data contain about 86,000 clones, approximately 90% of them singletons. Trimming cost V 0 bases and J 1 base, with 22 bases left between them. Germline V CDR1 and CDR2: LGHNA, YSLEER. This CDR3 comprises 20 residues. Study results and caveats: Baseline antibody screening turned up just a handful of seropositive AZD1222 recipients. Sampling that yielded the repertoires occurred only after the peak T cell response. Donor demographics were predominantly white British with a female majority; clonal diversity may be underestimated.

The sequenced sample was peripheral blood, obtained 28 days after the second AZD1222 dose. The rearrangement joins TRBV4-3 to TRBJ2-1, with D perhaps matching TRBD2 (5 bases). The clonotype originates from an adult who received the AZD1222 COVID-19 vaccine. The CDR3 DNA reads TGCGCCAGCAGCCAAGATCTCGGGGTCCGGGTGGGGATTTCCTACAATGAGCAGTTCTTC. As protein: CASSQDLGVRVGISYNEQFF.